The sequence of this T cell receptor (beta chain) was determined in a study of blood T cell repertoires in COVID-19. Across the study: Samples representing acute and convalescent COVID-19 were sourced from the United States, Italy and Spain. In each case, the material was cDNA or gDNA derived from T cells, B-cell-depleted T cells, or PBMCs.

This clone was seen only once. Germline V CDR1 and CDR2: GTSNPN, SVGIG (reference sequence). The CDR3 runs to 14 residues. V was pared by 5 bases and J by 2 bases, with 14 bases between. As handled by the study authors: Amplification of reference gene primers was used by the study to estimate nucleated cell counts. Only in-frame clones appear in the TCRdb table, and some are missing; sequencing was by immunoSEQ multiplex PCR. V, J and clone size were drawn from that table, and D and trimming were deduced from the DNA. The data show some 59,000 clones, approximately 80% seen once. Input material: peripheral blood. This TCR was recovered from a woman aged 55-69 years with acute or convalescent COVID-19. The rearrangement joins TRBV30 to TRBJ2-3; D remains unclear. Here the CDR3 DNA reads TGTGCCTGGCGCCGGAGTGGCGTCACAGATACGCAGTATTTT. Translating it yields CAWRRSGVTDTQYF.